The present T cell receptor (beta chain) was sequenced within a study of cytomegalovirus exposure and HLA in healthy donors (dated by TCRdb to 2016 to 2017). Study-wide context: An earlier analysis of roughly 570 of the donors reported over 250 Gb of sequence data and 117 million unique TCR beta sequences obtained from roughly 170 million T cells. The study used immunosequencing to profile the T cell repertoires of hundreds of subjects and linked those repertoires to cytomegalovirus serostatus. High-throughput TCR immunosequencing, statistical association of individual TCRs with disease status, and machine learning were combined to predict cytomegalovirus infection status. An early release that covered fewer than 800 HLA-typed donors contained around 330 gigabases of sequencing data and 65 million to 100 million unique TCR sequences. Because of strong linkage in the cohort, four to six DR-DQ haplotypes were treated as single units for association and clustering. A later analysis re-examined previously published TCR beta repertoires from just over 650 donors and added high-resolution HLA genotyping to investigate patterns of TCR occurrence. The study aimed to test whether signatures of past pathogen exposure could be identified by cataloging public T cell receptors. Donor age, sex, ethnicity and CMV serostatus were compiled together with the repertoire data. Among roughly 400 genotyped donors of the cohort, an average of around 250,000 unique TCR beta nucleotide sequences was sequenced per donor, of which about 19% were non-productive. In a later genetic analysis, genome-wide SNP genotypes for about 55% of the roughly 700 donors were used, and that subset was treated as a discovery cohort. Class I and class II HLA loci were covered by the typing at four-digit resolution. Typing coverage differed by locus: A, B, C, DRB1 and DQB1 were typed in about 629-640 donors, DQA1 in 522, DPA1 in nearly 610, and DPB1 in around 440. Rather than using new phenotypic data, the later analysis identified candidate immune exposures from TCR beta sequences and from how often those sequences occurred across donors. In an earlier analysis of around 540 of the donors, high-throughput TCR beta sequencing was used to judge whether each TCR beta V gene segment behaved as functional or pseudogenic. Besides the first cohort of 550 to 750 subjects, a separate validation cohort made up of some 110 different subjects was used. The genetic ancestry cluster associated with self-reported Caucasian donors included around 76% of the approximately 430 genotyped donors. Every repertoire in the discovery cohort had been generated on one and the same sequencing platform. Study-wide conclusions, independent of this receptor: The only immune exposure information available for the cohort was CMV serostatus. The authors suggested that the approach could potentially be generalized to other disease states and immunological phenotypes. According to a later analysis, parvovirus B19, influenza, CMV and Epstein-Barr virus appeared linked to several top co-occurrence clusters. A cluster of highly shared sequence variants was judged likely to be a technical artifact of the sequencing pipeline. V-gene and J-gene trimming of TCR beta chains was associated with a missense DCLRE1C variant in a later genetic analysis, and the association was replicated in an independent cohort. Compared with equally common non-associated chains, HLA-associated TCR beta chains in a later analysis were more clonally expanded and had lower generation probabilities. In an earlier analysis of around 500 of the donors, most TCR beta V segments appeared in productive rearrangements about 90% or about 30% of the time, broadly matching IMGT annotations. Strong co-occurrence of HLA alleles, especially DR and DQ, made assigning TCR associations to individual alleles difficult. Correlated functional status among segregating V segments might reflect linkage disequilibrium, but an unknown experimental factor could not be ruled out. According to a later analysis, TCR association rates differed among HLA loci, with DRB1 alleles showing the most associated TCRs and HLA-C alleles showing the fewest. In vitro tests confirmed that three of the cytomegalovirus-associated TCR beta chains recognize cytomegalovirus antigens. A further reported finding was that TCR beta sequences accurately predicted the HLA-A and HLA-B alleles for most subjects in the first cohort. Most CMV-associated TCR beta chains appeared to be HLA-restricted in a later analysis, and the HLA associations seemed to be driven largely by CMV exposure. Because counts were too low, about 15 rarely observed V segments, including chromosome 9 orphons, were left out of the earlier analysis of 587 of the donors. Across donors, most TCR sequences were observed very rarely, whereas some public TCRs were present in many individuals. The presence/absence analyses assumed that sequencing depth was roughly uniform across donors, and that assumption may not be true. The study gave a list of some 150 TCR beta chains associated with cytomegalovirus. A later analysis associated around 16,000 TCR beta sequences with specific HLA alleles at a false discovery rate of 0.05. HLA typing was unavailable for some donors at each locus, so association tests used only the typed subset. This cohort had only TCR beta chains sequenced, and the lack of alpha or paired-chain data limited which features could be detected. Cytomegalovirus status was reported to be diagnosed by the classifier with high specificity and sensitivity in both the original and validation cohorts. Compared with the roughly 670-donor mean, donors in an Asian-associated ancestry cluster had fewer N-insertions in productive TCRs, according to a later genetic analysis. The 87-base-pair reads could not distinguish some IMGT-functional V segments, including TRBV6-2 and TRBV6-3, so those segments were excluded.

The cohort consisted of 600 to 700 healthy bone marrow donors. At the time of sampling, all cohort members were nominally healthy, though unrecorded immune exposures were likely present. The donor tested CMV seronegative and was one of the 352 seronegative cohort members. Every donor gave a peripheral blood sample, and the peripheral blood mononuclear cells from that sample were used for TCR beta sequencing. The Qiagen DNeasy Blood Extraction Kit was used to extract genomic DNA from the blood cell samples. The library relied on the immunoSEQ multiplex PCR assay. For the multiplex PCR, a mixture combining 60 forward primers for TCR Vbeta segments and 13 reverse primers for TCR Jbeta segments was used. Amplification of the CDR3 region of rearranged TCR beta genes was performed with a multiplex PCR assay on genomic DNA. On the Illumina HiSeq System, the amplified TCR beta libraries were sequenced as 87-base-pair reads. Turning to the authors' computational methods: A later analysis tallied roughly 80 million unique TCR beta chains across the 600 to 700 repertoires, and about 12 million of those chains were shared by two or more donors. A nearest-neighbor algorithm error-corrected the raw reads and collapsed the reads into unique sequences, merging closely related sequences to remove PCR and sequencing errors. CDR3 sequences were aligned to IMGT reference sequences to assign V, D and J gene segments. Each retained sequence needed at least a six-nucleotide match to both a V gene segment and a J gene segment. Rearrangements were classified as productive when the CDR3 lacked stop codons and remained in frame with V and J, and all other rearrangements were classified as non-productive. Following IMGT convention, CDR3 was defined as the stretch from the second conserved V-encoded cysteine up to the conserved J-encoded phenylalanine. The earlier analysis of some 580 of the donors excluded any sequence lacking an unambiguous match to a single V gene segment. An earlier analysis of fewer than 650 of the donors classified V segments as functional when productive rearrangements were above 56.7% and as segregating when the standard deviation between donors was above 5%. A statistical classification framework was developed to diagnose cytomegalovirus status using the catalog of TCR beta chain sequences. In a later analysis, TCR nucleotide sequences were compared against IMGT/GENE-DB human TR gene sequences so that V and J genes could be assigned. In a later analysis, CDR3 sequences and most-parsimonious VDJ recombination scenarios were assigned using the TCRdist pipeline. In a later analysis, each TCR beta chain was defined by its CDR3 amino acid sequence together with its V-gene family, and reads lacking a unique V-gene family were excluded. To address suspected cross-contamination and a sequencing artifact, a later analysis removed over 500 highly shared, low-generation-probability nucleotide sequences. In a later analysis, a clonal expansion index was calculated for each public chain from normalized within-repertoire ranks of inferred template counts. In a later analysis, generation probabilities were computed with a VDJ recombination model fitted to out-of-frame rearrangements, and the resulting probabilities were checked against IGoR. A later analysis scored TCR-TCR, TCR-HLA and TCR-CMV co-occurrence with hypergeometric tests, applying a repertoire-size bias correction to TCR pairs. In a later analysis, false discovery rates were estimated by permuting HLA or CMV assignments 20 times. In a later analysis, co-occurring TCRs were grouped using DBSCAN, and TCRdist sequence similarity was added for clustering within HLA-allele-positive subsets. For co-occurrence clustering, repertoires with fewer than 30,000 or more than 120,000 public chains were excluded, along with 4 to 6 repertoires with anomalous nucleotide sharing. Imported from immuneACCESS, the table was reduced by TCRdb to in-frame sequences with V and J called. These copies leave out some clones; in studies compared against another copy, an unresolved V gene accounts for under half, and the cause of the remainder is not known. That table is the source of V, J and clone size, and D and trimming were worked out from the DNA. Present in this sample are around 180,000 clones, over 60% of which were seen just once. 0.9% to 1.2% of the sample belongs to the ten largest clones.

The V end gives up 2 bases and the J end 1 base, leaving 5 bases in the junction not matched to a gene. Reading the germline V gene (reference sequence) gives CDR1 SEHNR and CDR2 FQNEAQ. Spanning cysteine to phenylalanine, the CDR3 consists of 17 amino acids. Just the 51-base CDR3 DNA is kept, in frame starting at base 1. This clone was counted only a few times. Its antigen is not yet known. No qualities accompany the bases; no much larger clone lies one base away. The chain was built from TRBV7-9 and TRBJ2-2, with 9 bases aligning to TRBD1. Source material: PBMCs. The sequence came from a woman aged 40 to 50 in good health and CMV-seronegative. CDR3 region: CASSLPRGQGNTGELFF. The sequenced DNA is TGTGCCAGCAGCTTACCTCGGGGACAGGGGAACACCGGGGAGCTGTTTTTT.